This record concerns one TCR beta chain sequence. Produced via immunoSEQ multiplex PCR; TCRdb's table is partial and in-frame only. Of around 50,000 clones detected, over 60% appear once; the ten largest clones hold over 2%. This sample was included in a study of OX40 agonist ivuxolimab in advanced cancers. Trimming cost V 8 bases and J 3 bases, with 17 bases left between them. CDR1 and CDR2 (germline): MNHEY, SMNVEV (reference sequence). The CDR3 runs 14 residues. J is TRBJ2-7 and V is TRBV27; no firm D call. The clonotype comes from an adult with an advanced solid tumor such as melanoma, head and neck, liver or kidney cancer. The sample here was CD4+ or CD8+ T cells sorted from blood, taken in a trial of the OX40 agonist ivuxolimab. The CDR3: CASGDLSYFYEQYF. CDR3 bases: TGTGCCAGCGGAGATTTGTCGTACTTCTACGAGCAGTACTTC.